Each of the 5 T cell receptor beta chains below was sequenced from the same sample in a study of T-cell reconstitution after alpha-beta-depleted transplantation in children. Preparation of the TCRbeta library involved a method that used unique molecular identifiers. TCRdb reanalysed the PCR reads using MiXCR and keeps one entry per CDR3 protein. The sample comprises approximately 650,000 distinct CDR3 sequences, over 10% of which are singletons, and approximately 0.8% rests with the top ten. The source material was PBMCs, sampled before TCRalphabeta/CD19-depleted stem cell transplant. Source of these receptors: a girl aged 2 to 10 with congenital amegakaryocytic thrombocytopenia, due to receive a stem cell transplant.

At least ten counts were recorded for this clonotype. The chain recombines TRBV12-3 or TRBV12-4 with TRBJ2-1; tentative D call: TRBD2 (6 bases). The CDR3 covers 14 residues. Deletions cut 4 bases from V and 10 bases from J, with 17 bases between. The CDR3 is CASSSGTGDGEQFF. The CDR3 DNA follows: TGTGCCAGCAGTTCCGGGACTGGGGATGGAGAGCAGTTCTTC.

The V gene is TRBV20-1, the J gene TRBJ1-1; 7 positions agree with TRBD1. The trim removed 3 bases at V and 2 bases at J, leaving 9 bases unmatched. CDR1 and CDR2 from the germline V gene are DFQATT and SNEGSKA (reference sequence). There are 15 residues in the CDR3. DNA for the CDR3: TGCAGTGCTAGGTCAATGACAGGGATTAACACTGAAGCTTTCTTT. As protein: CSARSMTGINTEAFF.

At least ten counts were recorded for this clonotype. The J gene is TRBJ1-1, the V gene TRBV10-3; unclear D gene. The CDR3 contains 14 residues. Trimming stripped 5 bases from V and 1 base from J, with 11 bases between. The germline V gene has CDR1 ENHRY and CDR2 SYGVKD. CDR3 region: CAISTRVENTEAFF. The DNA for the CDR3 is TGTGCCATCAGTACTCGGGTGGAGAACACTGAAGCTTTCTTT.

This clonotype was recorded a few times. This chain joins TRBV5-1 and TRBJ1-3; 8 bases line up with TRBD1. This CDR3 has 16 residues. Germline values: CDR1 SGHRS, CDR2 YFSETQ. The junction had 3 bases not matched to a gene; V was cut back by 0 bases and J by 1 base. The CDR3 nucleotides read TGCGCCAGCAGCTTGGAGGGACAGGTTTCTGGAAACACCATATATTTT. Residues: CASSLEGQVSGNTIYF.

This clonotype was detected many times. This rearrangement joins TRBV10-3 to TRBJ2-7; 11 bases match TRBD2. After removal of 3 bases from V and 0 bases from J, the junction contained 7 bases not matched to a gene. The CDR3 length is 17 residues. CDR1 and CDR2 (germline): ENHRY, SYGVKD. The CDR3 nucleotides are TGTGCCATCAGTGAATTGACTAGCGGGAAGAGCTCCTACGAGCAGTACTTC. As protein: CAISELTSGKSSYEQYF.